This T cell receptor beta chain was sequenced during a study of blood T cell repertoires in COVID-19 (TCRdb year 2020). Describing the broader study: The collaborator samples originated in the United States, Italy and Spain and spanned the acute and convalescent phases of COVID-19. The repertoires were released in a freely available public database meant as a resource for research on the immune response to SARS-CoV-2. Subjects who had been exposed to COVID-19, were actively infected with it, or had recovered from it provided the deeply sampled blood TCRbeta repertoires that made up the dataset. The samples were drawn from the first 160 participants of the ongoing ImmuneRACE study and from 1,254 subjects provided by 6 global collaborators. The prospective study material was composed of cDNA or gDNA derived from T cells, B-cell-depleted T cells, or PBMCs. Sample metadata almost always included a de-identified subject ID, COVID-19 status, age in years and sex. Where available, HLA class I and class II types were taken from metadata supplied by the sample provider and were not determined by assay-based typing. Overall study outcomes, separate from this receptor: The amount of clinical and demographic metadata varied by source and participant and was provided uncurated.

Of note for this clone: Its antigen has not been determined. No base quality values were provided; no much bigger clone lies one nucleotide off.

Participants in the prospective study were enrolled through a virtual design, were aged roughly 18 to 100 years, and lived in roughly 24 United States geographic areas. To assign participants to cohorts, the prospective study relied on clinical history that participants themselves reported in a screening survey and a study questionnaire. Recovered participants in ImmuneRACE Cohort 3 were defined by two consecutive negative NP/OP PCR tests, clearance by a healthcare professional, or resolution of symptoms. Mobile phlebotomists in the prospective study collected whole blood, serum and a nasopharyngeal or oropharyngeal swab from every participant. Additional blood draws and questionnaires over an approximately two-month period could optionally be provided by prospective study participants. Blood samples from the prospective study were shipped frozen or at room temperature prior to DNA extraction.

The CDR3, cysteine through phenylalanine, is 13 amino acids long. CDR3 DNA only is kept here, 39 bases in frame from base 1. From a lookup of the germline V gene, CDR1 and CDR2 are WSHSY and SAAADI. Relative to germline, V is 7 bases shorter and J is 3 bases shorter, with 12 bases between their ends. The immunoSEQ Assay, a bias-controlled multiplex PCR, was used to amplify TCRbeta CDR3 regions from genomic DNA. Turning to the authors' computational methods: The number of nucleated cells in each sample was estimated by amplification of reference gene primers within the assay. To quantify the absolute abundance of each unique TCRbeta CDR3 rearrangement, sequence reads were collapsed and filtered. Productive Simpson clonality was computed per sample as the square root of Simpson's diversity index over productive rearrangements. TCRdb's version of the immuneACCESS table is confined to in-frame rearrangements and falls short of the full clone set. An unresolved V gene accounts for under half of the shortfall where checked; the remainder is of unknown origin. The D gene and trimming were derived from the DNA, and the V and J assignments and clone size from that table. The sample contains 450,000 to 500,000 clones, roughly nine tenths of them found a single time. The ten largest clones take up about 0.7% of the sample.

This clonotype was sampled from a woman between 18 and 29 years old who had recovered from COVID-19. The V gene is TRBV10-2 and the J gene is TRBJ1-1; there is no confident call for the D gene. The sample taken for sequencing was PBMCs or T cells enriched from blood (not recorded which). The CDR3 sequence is CASTPREDTEAFF. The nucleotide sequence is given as TGCGCCAGCACTCCCCGGGAGGACACTGAAGCTTTCTTT.